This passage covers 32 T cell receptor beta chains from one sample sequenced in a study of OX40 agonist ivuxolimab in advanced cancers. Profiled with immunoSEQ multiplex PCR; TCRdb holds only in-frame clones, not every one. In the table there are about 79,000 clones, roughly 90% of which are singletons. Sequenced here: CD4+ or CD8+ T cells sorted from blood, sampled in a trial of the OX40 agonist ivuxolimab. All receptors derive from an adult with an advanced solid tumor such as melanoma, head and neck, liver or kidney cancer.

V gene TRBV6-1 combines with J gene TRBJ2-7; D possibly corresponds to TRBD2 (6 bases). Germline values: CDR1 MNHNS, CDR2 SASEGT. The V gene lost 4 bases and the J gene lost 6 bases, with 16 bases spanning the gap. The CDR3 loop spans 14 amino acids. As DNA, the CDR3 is TGTGCCAGCAGTGCCACGGGAGTCTCTCTCGAGCAGTACTTC. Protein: CASSATGVSLEQYF.

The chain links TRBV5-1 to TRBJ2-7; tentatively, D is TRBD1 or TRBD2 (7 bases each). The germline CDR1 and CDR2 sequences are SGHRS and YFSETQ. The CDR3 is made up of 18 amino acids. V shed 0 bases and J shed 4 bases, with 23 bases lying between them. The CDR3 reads CASSLAESARGGFYEQYF. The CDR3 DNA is TGCGCCAGCAGCTTGGCCGAATCGGCCAGGGGGGGGTTTTACGAGCAGTACTTC. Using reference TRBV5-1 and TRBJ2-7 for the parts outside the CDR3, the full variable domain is KAGVTQTPRYLIKTRGQQVTLSCSPISGHRSVSWYQQTPGQGLQFLFEYFSETQRNKGNFPGRFSGRQFSNSRSEMNVSTLELGDSALYLCASSLAESARGGFYEQYFGPGTRLTVT.

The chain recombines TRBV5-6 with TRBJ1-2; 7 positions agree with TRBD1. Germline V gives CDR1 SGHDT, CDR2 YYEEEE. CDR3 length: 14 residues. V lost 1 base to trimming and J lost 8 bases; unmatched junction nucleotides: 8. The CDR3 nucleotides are TGTGCCAGCAGCTTGACCGGGACAGTCAGGGGCTACACCTTC. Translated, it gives CASSLTGTVRGYTF.

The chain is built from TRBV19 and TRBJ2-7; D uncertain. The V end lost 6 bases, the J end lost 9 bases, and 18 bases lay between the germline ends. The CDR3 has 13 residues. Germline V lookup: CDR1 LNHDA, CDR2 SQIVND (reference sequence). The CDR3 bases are TGTGCCAGTAGGAGTGCCGCACACCCCGGGCAGTACTTC. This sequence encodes CASRSAAHPGQYF.

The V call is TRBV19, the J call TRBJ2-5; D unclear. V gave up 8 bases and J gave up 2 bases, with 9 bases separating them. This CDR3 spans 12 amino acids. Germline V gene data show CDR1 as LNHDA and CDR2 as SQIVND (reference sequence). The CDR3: CASGRLQETQYF. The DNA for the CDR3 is TGTGCCAGTGGAAGGCTACAAGAGACCCAGTACTTC.

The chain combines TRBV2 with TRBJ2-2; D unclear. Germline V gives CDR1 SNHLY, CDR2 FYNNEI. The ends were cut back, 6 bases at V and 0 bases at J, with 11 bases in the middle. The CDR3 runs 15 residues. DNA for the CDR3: TGTGCCAGCAGGCAGGATAGGCCGAACACCGGGGAGCTGTTTTTT. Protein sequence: CASRQDRPNTGELFF.

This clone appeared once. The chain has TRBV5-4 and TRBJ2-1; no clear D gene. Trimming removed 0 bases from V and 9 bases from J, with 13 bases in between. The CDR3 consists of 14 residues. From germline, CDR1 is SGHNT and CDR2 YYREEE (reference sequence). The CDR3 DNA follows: TGTGCCAGCAGCTTGGAACCCAATAGAGGTGAGCAGTTCTTC. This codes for CASSLEPNRGEQFF.

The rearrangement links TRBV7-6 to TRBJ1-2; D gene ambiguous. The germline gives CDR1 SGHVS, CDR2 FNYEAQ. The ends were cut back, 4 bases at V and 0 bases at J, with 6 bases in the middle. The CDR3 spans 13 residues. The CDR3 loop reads CASSSWANYGYTF. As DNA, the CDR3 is TGTGCCAGCAGCTCTTGGGCTAACTATGGCTACACCTTC. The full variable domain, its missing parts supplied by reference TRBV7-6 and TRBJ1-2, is GAGVSQSPRYKVTKRGQDVALRCDPISGHVSLYWYRQALGQGPEFLTYFNYEAQQDKSGLPNDRFSAERPEGSISTLTIQRTEQRDSAMYRCASSSWANYGYTFGSGTRLTVV.

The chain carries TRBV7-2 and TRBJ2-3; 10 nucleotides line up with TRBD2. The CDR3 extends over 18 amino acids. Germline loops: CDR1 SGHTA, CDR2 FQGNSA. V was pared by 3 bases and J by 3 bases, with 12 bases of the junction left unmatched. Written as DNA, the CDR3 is TGTGCCAGCAGCTTCGCCGTAACGGCTAGCGGGAGAACAGATACGCAGTATTTT. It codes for CASSFAVTASGRTDTQYF. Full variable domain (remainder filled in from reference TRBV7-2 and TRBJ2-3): GAGVSQSPSNKVTEKGKDVELRCDPISGHTALYWYRQSLGQGLEFLIYFQGNSAPDKSGLPSDRFSAERTGGSVSTLTIQRTQQEDSAVYLCASSFAVTASGRTDTQYFGPGTRLTVL.

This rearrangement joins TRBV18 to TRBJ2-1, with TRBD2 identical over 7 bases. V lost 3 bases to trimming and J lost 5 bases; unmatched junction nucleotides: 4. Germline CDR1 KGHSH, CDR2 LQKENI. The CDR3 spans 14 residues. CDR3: CASSPREGHNEQFF. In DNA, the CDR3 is TGTGCCAGCTCACCGAGGGAGGGCCACAATGAGCAGTTCTTC.

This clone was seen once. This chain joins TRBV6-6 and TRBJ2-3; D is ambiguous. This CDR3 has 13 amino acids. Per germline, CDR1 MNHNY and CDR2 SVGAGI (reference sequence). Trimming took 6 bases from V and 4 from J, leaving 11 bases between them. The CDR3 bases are TGTGCCAGCAGACCCCGTTCCGCAGATACGCAGTATTTT. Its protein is CASRPRSADTQYF.

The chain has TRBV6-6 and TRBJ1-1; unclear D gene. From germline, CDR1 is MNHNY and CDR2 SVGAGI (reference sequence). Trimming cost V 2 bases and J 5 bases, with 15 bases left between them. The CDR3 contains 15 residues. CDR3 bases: TGTGCCAGCAGTTACGGCACCGACGCGGGAACTGAAGCTTTCTTT. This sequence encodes CASSYGTDAGTEAFF.

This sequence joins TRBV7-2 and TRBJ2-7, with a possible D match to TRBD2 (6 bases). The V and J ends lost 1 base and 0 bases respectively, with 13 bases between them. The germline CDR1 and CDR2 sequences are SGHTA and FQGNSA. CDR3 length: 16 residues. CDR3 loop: CASSLGGGGYSYEQYF. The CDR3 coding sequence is TGTGCCAGCAGCTTAGGGGGAGGCGGATACTCCTACGAGCAGTACTTC.

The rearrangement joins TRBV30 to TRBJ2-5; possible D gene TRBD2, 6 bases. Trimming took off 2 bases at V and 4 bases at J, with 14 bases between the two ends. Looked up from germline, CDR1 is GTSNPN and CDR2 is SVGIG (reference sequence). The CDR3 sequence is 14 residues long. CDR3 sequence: CAWSTRDLGETQYF. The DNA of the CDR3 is TGTGCCTGGAGTACCCGGGACTTGGGAGAGACCCAGTACTTC. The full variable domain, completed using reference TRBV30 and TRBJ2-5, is SQTIHQWPATLVQPVGSPLSLECTVEGTSNPNLYWYRQAAGRGLQLLFYSVGIGQISSEVPQNLSASRPQDRQFILSSKKLLLSDSGFYLCAWSTRDLGETQYFGPGTRLLVL.

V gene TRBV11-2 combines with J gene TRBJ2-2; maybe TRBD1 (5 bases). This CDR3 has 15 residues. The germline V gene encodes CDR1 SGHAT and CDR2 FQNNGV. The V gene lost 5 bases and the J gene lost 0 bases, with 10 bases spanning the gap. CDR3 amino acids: CASSPWGPNTGELFF. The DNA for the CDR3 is TGTGCCAGCAGCCCCTGGGGCCCGAACACCGGGGAGCTGTTTTTT. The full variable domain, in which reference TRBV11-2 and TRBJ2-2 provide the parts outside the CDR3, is EAGVAQSPRYKIIEKRQSVAFWCNPISGHATLYWYQQILGQGPKLLIQFQNNGVVDDSQLPKDRFSAERLKGVDSTLKIQPAKLEDSAVYLCASSPWGPNTGELFFGEGSRLTVL.

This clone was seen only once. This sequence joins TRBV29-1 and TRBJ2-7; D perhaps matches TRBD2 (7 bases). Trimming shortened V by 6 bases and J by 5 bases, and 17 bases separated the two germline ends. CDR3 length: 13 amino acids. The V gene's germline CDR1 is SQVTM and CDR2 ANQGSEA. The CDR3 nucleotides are TGCAGCGTCCATAGGGGGGGGAACGACGAGCAGTACTTC. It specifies CSVHRGGNDEQYF.

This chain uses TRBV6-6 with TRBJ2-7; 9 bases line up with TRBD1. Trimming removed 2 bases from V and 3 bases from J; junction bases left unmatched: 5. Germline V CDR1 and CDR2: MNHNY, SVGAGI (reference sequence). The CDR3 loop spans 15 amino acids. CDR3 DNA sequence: TGTGCCAGCAGTTACATACCGGGACAGGGCTACGAGCAGTACTTC. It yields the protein CASSYIPGQGYEQYF.

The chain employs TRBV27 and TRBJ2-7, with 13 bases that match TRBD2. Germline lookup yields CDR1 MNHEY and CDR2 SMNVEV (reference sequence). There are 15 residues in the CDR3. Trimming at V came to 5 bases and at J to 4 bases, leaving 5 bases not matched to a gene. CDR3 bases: TGTGCCAGCAGTGCCGGACTAGCGGGAGTTTACGAGCAGTACTTC. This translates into CASSAGLAGVYEQYF.

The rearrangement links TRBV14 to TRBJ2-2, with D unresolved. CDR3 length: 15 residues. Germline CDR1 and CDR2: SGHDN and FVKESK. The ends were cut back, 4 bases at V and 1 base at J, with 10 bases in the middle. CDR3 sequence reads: CASSLRSVNTGELFF. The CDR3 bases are TGTGCCAGCAGCCTGAGGTCGGTGAACACCGGGGAGCTGTTTTTT. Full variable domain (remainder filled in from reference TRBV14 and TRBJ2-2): EAGVTQFPSHSVIEKGQTVTLRCDPISGHDNLYWYRRVMGKEIKFLLHFVKESKQDESGMPNNRFLAERTGGTYSTLKVQPAELEDSGVYFCASSLRSVNTGELFFGEGSRLTVL.

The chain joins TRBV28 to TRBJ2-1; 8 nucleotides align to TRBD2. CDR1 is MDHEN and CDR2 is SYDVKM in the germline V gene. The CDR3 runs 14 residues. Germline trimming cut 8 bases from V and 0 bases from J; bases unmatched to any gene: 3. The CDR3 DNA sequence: TGTGCCAGCCTCGGGAGGGGCTCCTACAATGAGCAGTTCTTC. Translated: CASLGRGSYNEQFF.

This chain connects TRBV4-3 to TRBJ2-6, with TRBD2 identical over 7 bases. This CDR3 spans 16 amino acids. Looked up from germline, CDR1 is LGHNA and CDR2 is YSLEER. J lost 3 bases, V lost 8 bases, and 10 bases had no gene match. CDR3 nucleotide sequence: TGCGCCAGCTCTTCAATGGGGGGGTTTGGGGCCAACGTCCTGACTTTC. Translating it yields CASSSMGGFGANVLTF.

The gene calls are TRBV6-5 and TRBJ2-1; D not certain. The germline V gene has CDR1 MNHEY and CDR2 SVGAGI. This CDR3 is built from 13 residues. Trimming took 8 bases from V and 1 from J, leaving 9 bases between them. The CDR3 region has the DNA TGTGCCAGCGCTGCCGGGTCCTACAATGAGCAGTTCTTC. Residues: CASAAGSYNEQFF.

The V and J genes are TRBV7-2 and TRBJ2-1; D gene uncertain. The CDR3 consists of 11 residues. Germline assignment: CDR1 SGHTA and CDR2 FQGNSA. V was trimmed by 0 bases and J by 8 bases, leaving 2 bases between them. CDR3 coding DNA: TGTGCCAGCAGCTTAGCGCATGAGCAGTTCTTC. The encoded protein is CASSLAHEQFF.

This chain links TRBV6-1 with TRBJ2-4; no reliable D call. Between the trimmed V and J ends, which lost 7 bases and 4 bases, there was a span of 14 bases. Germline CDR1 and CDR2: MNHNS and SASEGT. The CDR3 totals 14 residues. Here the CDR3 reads CASTLGPHKNIQYF. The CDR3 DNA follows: TGTGCCAGCACCCTGGGTCCGCATAAAAACATTCAGTACTTC.

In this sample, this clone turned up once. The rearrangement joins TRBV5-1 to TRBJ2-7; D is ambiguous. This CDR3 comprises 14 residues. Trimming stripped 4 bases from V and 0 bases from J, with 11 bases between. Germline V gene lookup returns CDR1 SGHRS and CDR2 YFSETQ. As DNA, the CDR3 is TGCGCCAGCAGCCGGCAGGCGAGCTCCTACGAGCAGTACTTC. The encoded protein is CASSRQASSYEQYF.

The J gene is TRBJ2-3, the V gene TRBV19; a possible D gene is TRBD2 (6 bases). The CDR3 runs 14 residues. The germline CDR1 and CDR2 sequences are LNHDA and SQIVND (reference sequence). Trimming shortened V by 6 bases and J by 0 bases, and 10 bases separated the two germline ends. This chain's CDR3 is CASSPGASTDTQYF. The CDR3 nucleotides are TGTGCCAGTAGCCCGGGAGCCAGCACAGATACGCAGTATTTT.

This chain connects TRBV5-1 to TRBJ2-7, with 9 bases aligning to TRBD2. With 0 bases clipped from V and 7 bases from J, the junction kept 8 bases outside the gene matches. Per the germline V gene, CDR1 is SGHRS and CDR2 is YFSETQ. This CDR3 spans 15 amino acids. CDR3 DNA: TGCGCCAGCAGCTTGGGGGTAGCGGGAGAAAAAGAGCAGTACTTC. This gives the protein CASSLGVAGEKEQYF.

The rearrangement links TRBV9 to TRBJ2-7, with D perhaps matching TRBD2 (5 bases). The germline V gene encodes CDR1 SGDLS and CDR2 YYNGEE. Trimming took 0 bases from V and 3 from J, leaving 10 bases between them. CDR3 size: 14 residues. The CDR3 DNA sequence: TGTGCCAGCAGCGTAGACACGGGGTTCTACGAGCAGTACTTC. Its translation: CASSVDTGFYEQYF.

The CDR3 sequence: CASSGLLGSGVSPLHF. The CDR3 region has the DNA TGTGCCAGCAGCGGACTACTCGGGAGCGGGGTTTCACCCCTCCACTTT. V and J are TRBV9 and TRBJ1-6; no definite D call. Trimming took off 3 bases at V and 9 bases at J, with 19 bases between the two ends. Germline V lookup: CDR1 SGDLS, CDR2 YYNGEE. The CDR3 is made up of 16 amino acids.

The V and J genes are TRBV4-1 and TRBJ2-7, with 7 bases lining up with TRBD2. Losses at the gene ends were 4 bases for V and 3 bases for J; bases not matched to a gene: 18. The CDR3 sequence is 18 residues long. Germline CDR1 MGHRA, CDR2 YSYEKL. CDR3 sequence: CASSPYQRSPSGRYEQYF. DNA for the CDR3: TGCGCCAGCAGCCCCTACCAAAGGTCGCCTAGCGGACGCTACGAGCAGTACTTC.

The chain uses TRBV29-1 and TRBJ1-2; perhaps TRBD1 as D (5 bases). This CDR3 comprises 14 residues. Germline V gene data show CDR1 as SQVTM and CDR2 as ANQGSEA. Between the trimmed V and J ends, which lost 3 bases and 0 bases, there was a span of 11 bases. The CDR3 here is CSVDQPTANYGYTF. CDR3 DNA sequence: TGCAGCGTTGATCAACCGACAGCTAACTATGGCTACACCTTC.

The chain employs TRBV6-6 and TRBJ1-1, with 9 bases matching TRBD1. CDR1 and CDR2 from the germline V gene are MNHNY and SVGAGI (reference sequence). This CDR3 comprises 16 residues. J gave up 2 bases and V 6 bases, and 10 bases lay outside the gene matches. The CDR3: CASSDSGQGVNTEAFF. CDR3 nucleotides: TGTGCCAGCAGCGACTCGGGACAGGGAGTTAACACTGAAGCTTTCTTT.